This is a list of T cell receptor beta chains from one sample in a study of OX40 agonist ivuxolimab in advanced cancers. Profiling relied on immunoSEQ multiplex PCR, and the TCRdb table lists in-frame clones only, not all of them. The sample records roughly 73,000 clones, around nine tenths being singletons. The specimen was CD4+ or CD8+ T cells sorted from blood, collected in a trial of the OX40 agonist ivuxolimab. These receptors came from an adult with an advanced solid tumor such as melanoma, head and neck, liver or kidney cancer. Both conserved end residues are part of each CDR3. D genes are given only for firm matches. The listing skips clone size in some rows; elsewhere it reads once, few, many or a size class.

clone_size: .
v_call: TRBV2
j_call: TRBJ1-3
d_call: .
cdr3_length: 14
cdr3_nt: TGTGCCAGCAGTGAACACAGCTCTGGAAACACCATATATTTT
cdr3_aa: CASSEHSSGNTIYF

clone_size: .
v_call: TRBV9
j_call: TRBJ2-2
d_call: .
cdr3_length: 15
cdr3_nt: TGTGCCAGCAGCGGGTTTCACACGAACACCGGGGAGCTGTTTTTT
cdr3_aa: CASSGFHTNTGELFF

clone_size: .
v_call: TRBV6-5
j_call: TRBJ1-1
d_call: TRBD1
cdr3_length: 16
cdr3_nt: TGTGCCAGCAGTTACGGAGGACAGGGGGCGAACACTGAAGCTTTCTTT
cdr3_aa: CASSYGGQGANTEAFF

clone_size: .
v_call: TRBV5-4
j_call: TRBJ1-2
d_call: .
cdr3_length: 14
cdr3_nt: TGTGCCAGCAGCCTCCGGGAGGCCATCGGAGGCTACACCTTC
cdr3_aa: CASSLREAIGGYTF

clone_size: .
v_call: TRBV18
j_call: TRBJ2-3
d_call: TRBD2
cdr3_length: 14
cdr3_nt: TGTGCCAGCTCACCACGGCGGGGGGAAGATACGCAGTATTTT
cdr3_aa: CASSPRRGEDTQYF

clone_size: few
v_call: TRBV18
j_call: TRBJ1-5
d_call: .
cdr3_length: 16
cdr3_nt: TGTGCCAGCTCACCAACGAGGCAGATGCCCTATCAGCCCCAGCATTTT
cdr3_aa: CASSPTRQMPYQPQHF

clone_size: .
v_call: TRBV25-1
j_call: TRBJ2-5
d_call: .
cdr3_length: 14
cdr3_nt: TGTGCCAGCAGTGAATCTGACGTTCTGTCGACCCAGTACTTC
cdr3_aa: CASSESDVLSTQYF

clone_size: .
v_call: TRBV7-2
j_call: TRBJ2-7
d_call: .
cdr3_length: 14
cdr3_nt: TGTGCCAGCAGCTTAAAGGGGAGCTCCTACGAGCAGTACTTC
cdr3_aa: CASSLKGSSYEQYF

clone_size: .
v_call: TRBV6-1
j_call: TRBJ1-5
d_call: .
cdr3_length: 12
cdr3_nt: TGTGCCAGCAGTGGAGGAATTCAGCCCCAGCATTTT
cdr3_aa: CASSGGIQPQHF

clone_size: .
v_call: TRBV6-6
j_call: TRBJ2-7
d_call: TRBD1
cdr3_length: 15
cdr3_nt: TGTGCCAGCAGACACTTGGGACAGGATAGGTCCGGGCAGTACTTC
cdr3_aa: CASRHLGQDRSGQYF

clone_size: .
v_call: TRBV5-1
j_call: TRBJ1-1
d_call: .
cdr3_length: 13
cdr3_nt: TGCGCCAGCAGCTTTAACAGGAACACTGAAGCTTTCTTT
cdr3_aa: CASSFNRNTEAFF

clone_size: .
v_call: TRBV6-6
j_call: TRBJ2-2
d_call: TRBD2
cdr3_length: 16
cdr3_nt: TGTGCCAGCAGTTTTCTGGCGGGAGGGCCCATCGGGGAGCTGTTTTTT
cdr3_aa: CASSFLAGGPIGELFF

clone_size: .
v_call: TRBV5-1
j_call: TRBJ1-1
d_call: .
cdr3_length: 14
cdr3_nt: TGCGCCAGCAGCTTGAGTCAGGGAAACACTGAAGCTTTCTTT
cdr3_aa: CASSLSQGNTEAFF

clone_size: .
v_call: TRBV18
j_call: TRBJ2-7
d_call: TRBD1
cdr3_length: 14
cdr3_nt: TGTGCCAGCTACGGACAGGGGGCCTCCTACGAGCAGTACTTC
cdr3_aa: CASYGQGASYEQYF

clone_size: .
v_call: TRBV6-1
j_call: TRBJ1-2
d_call: TRBD1
cdr3_length: 13
cdr3_nt: TGTGCCAGCAGAGCCCAGGGGGGATATGGCTACACCTTC
cdr3_aa: CASRAQGGYGYTF

clone_size: .
v_call: TRBV9
j_call: TRBJ1-6
d_call: .
cdr3_length: 16
cdr3_nt: TGTGCCAGCAGCGTAGAGCCCGCAGGGGCGGTTTCACCCCTCCACTTT
cdr3_aa: CASSVEPAGAVSPLHF

clone_size: once
v_call: TRBV19
j_call: TRBJ1-2
d_call: .
cdr3_length: 13
cdr3_nt: TGTGCCAGTAGCGATGACAGAAGATATGGCTACACCTTC
cdr3_aa: CASSDDRRYGYTF

clone_size: .
v_call: TRBV6-1
j_call: TRBJ2-1
d_call: TRBD2
cdr3_length: 16
cdr3_nt: TGTGCCAGCAGTGGCCAAACTAGCGGGAGTCTGAATGAGCAGTTCTTC
cdr3_aa: CASSGQTSGSLNEQFF

clone_size: .
v_call: TRBV18
j_call: TRBJ1-1
d_call: .
cdr3_length: 17
cdr3_nt: TGTGCCAGCTCACCACCGGGGCTAGGCAGCTTGAACACTGAAGCTTTCTTT
cdr3_aa: CASSPPGLGSLNTEAFF

clone_size: .
v_call: TRBV5-1
j_call: TRBJ2-1
d_call: .
cdr3_length: 12
cdr3_nt: TGCGCCAGCAGCTTGCTGGGGGGTGAGCAGTTCTTC
cdr3_aa: CASSLLGGEQFF

clone_size: once
v_call: TRBV19
j_call: TRBJ1-3
d_call: TRBD1
cdr3_length: 14
cdr3_nt: TGTGCCAGTAGGAAGACAGGGGCTGGAAACACCATATATTTT
cdr3_aa: CASRKTGAGNTIYF

clone_size: .
v_call: TRBV7-3
j_call: TRBJ2-2
d_call: .
cdr3_length: 15
cdr3_nt: TGTGCCAGCAGCTTACGTGGATTGAGCACCGGGGAGCTGTTTTTT
cdr3_aa: CASSLRGLSTGELFF

clone_size: .
v_call: TRBV28
j_call: TRBJ1-2
d_call: .
cdr3_length: 14
cdr3_nt: TGTGCCAGCAGGAACAGTGCCGCTAACTATGGCTACACCTTC
cdr3_aa: CASRNSAANYGYTF

clone_size: few
v_call: TRBV7-9
j_call: TRBJ1-6
d_call: .
cdr3_length: 15
cdr3_nt: TGTGCCAGCAGCTTAGGACAGGAGGGTAATTCACCCCTCCACTTT
cdr3_aa: CASSLGQEGNSPLHF

clone_size: .
v_call: TRBV29-1
j_call: TRBJ2-3
d_call: TRBD2
cdr3_length: 13
cdr3_nt: TGCAGCGTCCGGGGGGTGGGCACAGATACGCAGTATTTT
cdr3_aa: CSVRGVGTDTQYF

clone_size: .
v_call: TRBV29-1
j_call: TRBJ1-1
d_call: .
cdr3_length: 14
cdr3_nt: TGCAGCGTATATTCGGCAGGACTTTACACTGAAGCTTTCTTT
cdr3_aa: CSVYSAGLYTEAFF

clone_size: .
v_call: TRBV15
j_call: TRBJ2-6
d_call: .
cdr3_length: 16
cdr3_nt: TGTGCCACCAGCAGAGCAGGTTCCTCTGGGGCCAACGTCCTGACTTTC
cdr3_aa: CATSRAGSSGANVLTF

clone_size: .
v_call: TRBV23-1
j_call: TRBJ2-1
d_call: .
cdr3_length: 17
cdr3_nt: TGCGCCAGCAGTCAAAAAACAGGGTCTCCGAGGTGGGATGAGCAGTTCTTC
cdr3_aa: CASSQKTGSPRWDEQFF

clone_size: once
v_call: TRBV7-3
j_call: TRBJ2-3
d_call: .
cdr3_length: 13
cdr3_nt: TGTGCCAGCAGCCTCAGGGATCCAGATACGCAGTATTTT
cdr3_aa: CASSLRDPDTQYF

clone_size: .
v_call: TRBV2
j_call: TRBJ1-5
d_call: .
cdr3_length: 15
cdr3_nt: TGTGCCAGCAGTCCTATAAGCAGGGTGAGTCAGCCCCAGCATTTT
cdr3_aa: CASSPISRVSQPQHF

clone_size: .
v_call: TRBV11-2
j_call: TRBJ1-4
d_call: .
cdr3_length: 13
cdr3_nt: TGTGCCAGCAGCAAAGTCGGGGGTGAAAAACTGTTTTTT
cdr3_aa: CASSKVGGEKLFF

clone_size: .
v_call: TRBV18
j_call: TRBJ2-5
d_call: TRBD2
cdr3_length: 15
cdr3_nt: TGTGCCAGCTCAACCCGGACTAGCGGGAGTGAGACCCAGTACTTC
cdr3_aa: CASSTRTSGSETQYF

clone_size: .
v_call: TRBV9
j_call: TRBJ1-1
d_call: .
cdr3_length: 15
cdr3_nt: TGTGCCAGCAGCGCTCCCAGGGGAGTAGACACTGAAGCTTTCTTT
cdr3_aa: CASSAPRGVDTEAFF

clone_size: .
v_call: TRBV7-9
j_call: TRBJ1-2
d_call: .
cdr3_length: 14
cdr3_nt: TGTGCCAGCAGCCGCGCAATGGGGAGGGATGGCTACACCTTC
cdr3_aa: CASSRAMGRDGYTF